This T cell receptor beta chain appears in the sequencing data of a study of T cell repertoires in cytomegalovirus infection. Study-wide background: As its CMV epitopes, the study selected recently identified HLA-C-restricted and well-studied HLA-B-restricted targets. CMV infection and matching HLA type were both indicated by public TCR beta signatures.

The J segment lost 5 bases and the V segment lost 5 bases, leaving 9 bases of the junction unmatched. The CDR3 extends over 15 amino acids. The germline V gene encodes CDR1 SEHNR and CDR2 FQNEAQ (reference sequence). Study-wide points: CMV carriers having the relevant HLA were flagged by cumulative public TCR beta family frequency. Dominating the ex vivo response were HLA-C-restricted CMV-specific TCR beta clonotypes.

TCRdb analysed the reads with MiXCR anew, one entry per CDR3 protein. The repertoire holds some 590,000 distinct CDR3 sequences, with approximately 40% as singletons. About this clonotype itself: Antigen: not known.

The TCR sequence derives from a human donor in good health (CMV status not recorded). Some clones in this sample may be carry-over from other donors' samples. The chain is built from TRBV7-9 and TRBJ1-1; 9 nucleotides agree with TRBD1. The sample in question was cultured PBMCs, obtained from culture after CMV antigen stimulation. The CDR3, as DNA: TGTGCCAGCAGCAAGGAACAGGGGGCGCGGACTGAAGCTTTCTTT. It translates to CASSKEQGARTEAFF.